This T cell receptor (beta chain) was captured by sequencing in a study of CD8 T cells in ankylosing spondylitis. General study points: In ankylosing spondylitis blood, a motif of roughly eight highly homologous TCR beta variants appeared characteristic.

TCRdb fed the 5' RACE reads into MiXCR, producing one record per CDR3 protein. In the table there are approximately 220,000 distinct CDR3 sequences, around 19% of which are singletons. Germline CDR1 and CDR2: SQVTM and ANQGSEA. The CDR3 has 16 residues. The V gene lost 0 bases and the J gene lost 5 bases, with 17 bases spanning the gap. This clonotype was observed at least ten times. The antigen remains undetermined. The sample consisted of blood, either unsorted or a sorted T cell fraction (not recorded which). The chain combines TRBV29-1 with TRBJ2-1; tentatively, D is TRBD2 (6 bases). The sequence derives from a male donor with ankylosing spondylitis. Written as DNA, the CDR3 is TGCAGCGTTGAAGAATACGACGTGGGGGGTGACAATGAGCAGTTCTTC. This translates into CSVEEYDVGGDNEQFF.